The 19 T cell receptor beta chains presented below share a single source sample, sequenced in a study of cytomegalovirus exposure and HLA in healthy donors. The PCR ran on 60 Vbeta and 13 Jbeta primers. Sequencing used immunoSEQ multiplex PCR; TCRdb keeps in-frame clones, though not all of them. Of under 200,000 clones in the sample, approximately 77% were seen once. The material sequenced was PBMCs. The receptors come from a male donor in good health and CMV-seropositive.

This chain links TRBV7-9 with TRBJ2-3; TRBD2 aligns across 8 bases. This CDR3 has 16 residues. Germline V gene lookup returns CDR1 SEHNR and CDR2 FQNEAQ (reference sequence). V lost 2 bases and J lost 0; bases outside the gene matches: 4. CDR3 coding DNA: TGTGCCAGCAGCTTAAGCGGGGGCCGTAGCACAGATACGCAGTATTTT. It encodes CASSLSGGRSTDTQYF.

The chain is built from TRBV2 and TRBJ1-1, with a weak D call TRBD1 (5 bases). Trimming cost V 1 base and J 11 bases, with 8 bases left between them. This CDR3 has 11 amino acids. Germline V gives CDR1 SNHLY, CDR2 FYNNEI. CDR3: CASSEGRGAFF. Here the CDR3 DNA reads TGTGCCAGCAGTGAAGGACGGGGGGCTTTCTTT.

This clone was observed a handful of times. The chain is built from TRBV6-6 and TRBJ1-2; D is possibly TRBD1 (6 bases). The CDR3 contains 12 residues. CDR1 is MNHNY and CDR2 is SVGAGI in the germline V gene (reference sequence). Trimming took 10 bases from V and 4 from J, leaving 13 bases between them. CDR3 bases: TGTGCCACCTCACAGGGAAGCTATGGCTACACCTTC. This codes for CATSQGSYGYTF.

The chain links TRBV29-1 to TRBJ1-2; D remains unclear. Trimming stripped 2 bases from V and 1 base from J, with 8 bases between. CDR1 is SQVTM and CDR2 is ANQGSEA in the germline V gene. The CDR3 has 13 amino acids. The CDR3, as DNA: TGCAGCGTTGAACGGCAGGTTAACTATGGCTACACCTTC. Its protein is CSVERQVNYGYTF.

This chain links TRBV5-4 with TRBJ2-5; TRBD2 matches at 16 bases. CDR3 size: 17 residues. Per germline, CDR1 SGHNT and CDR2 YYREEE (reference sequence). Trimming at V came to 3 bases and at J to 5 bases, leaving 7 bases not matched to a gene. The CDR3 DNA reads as TGTGCCAGCAGCTCGGGGACTAGCGGGGGGGGCAGGGAGACCCAGTACTTC. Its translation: CASSSGTSGGGRETQYF.

The CDR3 here is CASSLVGRVHEQYF. CDR3 nucleotide sequence: TGTGCCAGCAGCTTAGTCGGCAGGGTCCACGAGCAGTACTTC. The genes are TRBV7-9 and TRBJ2-7; possibly TRBD1 for D (5 bases). The CDR3 length is 14 residues. The V and J ends lost 1 base and 5 bases respectively, with 12 bases between them. Germline loops: CDR1 SEHNR, CDR2 FQNEAQ (reference sequence).

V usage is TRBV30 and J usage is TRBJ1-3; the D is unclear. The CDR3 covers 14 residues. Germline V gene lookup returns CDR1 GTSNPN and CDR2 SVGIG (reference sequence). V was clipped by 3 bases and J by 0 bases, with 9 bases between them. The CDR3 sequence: CAWSYVYSGNTIYF. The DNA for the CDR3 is TGTGCCTGGAGCTATGTCTACTCTGGAAACACCATATATTTT. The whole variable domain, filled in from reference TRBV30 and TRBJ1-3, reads SQTIHQWPATLVQPVGSPLSLECTVEGTSNPNLYWYRQAAGRGLQLLFYSVGIGQISSEVPQNLSASRPQDRQFILSSKKLLLSDSGFYLCAWSYVYSGNTIYFGEGSWLTVV.

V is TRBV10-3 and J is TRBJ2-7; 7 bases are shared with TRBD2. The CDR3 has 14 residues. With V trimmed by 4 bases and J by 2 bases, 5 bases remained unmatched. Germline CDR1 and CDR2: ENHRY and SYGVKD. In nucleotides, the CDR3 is TGTGCCATCAGTGGACTAGCTCGGACCTACGAGCAGTACTTC. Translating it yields CAISGLARTYEQYF.

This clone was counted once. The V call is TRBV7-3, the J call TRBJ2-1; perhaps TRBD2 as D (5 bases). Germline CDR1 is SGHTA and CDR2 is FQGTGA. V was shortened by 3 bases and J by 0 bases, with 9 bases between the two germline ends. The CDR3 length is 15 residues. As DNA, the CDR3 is TGTGCCAGCAGCTTCGACTACCGCTCCTACAATGAGCAGTTCTTC. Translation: CASSFDYRSYNEQFF.

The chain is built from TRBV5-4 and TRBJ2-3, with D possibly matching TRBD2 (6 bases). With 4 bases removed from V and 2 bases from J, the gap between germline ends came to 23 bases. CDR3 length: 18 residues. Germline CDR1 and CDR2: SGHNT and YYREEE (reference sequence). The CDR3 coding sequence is TGTGCCAGCAGCGCGCTGTTCCCTGGGCGGGGATTCACAGATACGCAGTATTTT. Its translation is CASSALFPGRGFTDTQYF. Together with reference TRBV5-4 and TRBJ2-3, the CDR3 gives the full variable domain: ETGVTQSPTHLIKTRGQQVTLRCSSQSGHNTVSWYQQALGQGPQFIFQYYREEENGRGNFPPRFSGLQFPNYSSELNVNALELDDSALYLCASSALFPGRGFTDTQYFGPGTRLTVL.

The chain's CDR3 is CASSYHGGNTEAFF. CDR3 nucleotides: TGTGCCAGCAGTTACCATGGCGGGAACACTGAAGCTTTCTTT. The V and J genes are TRBV6-5 and TRBJ1-1; D not resolved. CDR3 length: 14 residues. Germline V gene sequence: CDR1 MNHEY, CDR2 SVGAGI. The V end lost 2 bases, the J end lost 1 base, and 8 bases lay between the germline ends.

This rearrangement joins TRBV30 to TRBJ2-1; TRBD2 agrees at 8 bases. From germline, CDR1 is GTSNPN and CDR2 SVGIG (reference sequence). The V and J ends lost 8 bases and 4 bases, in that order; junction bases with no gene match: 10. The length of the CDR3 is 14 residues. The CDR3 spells CAGYSGGIYNEQFF. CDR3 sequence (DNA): TGTGCCGGATATTCGGGGGGGATTTACAATGAGCAGTTCTTC.

DNA for the CDR3: TGTGCCAGCAGTCCACAGGGATCTATGAACACTGAAGCTTTCTTT. Residues: CASSPQGSMNTEAFF. The chain has TRBV14 and TRBJ1-1, with D perhaps matching TRBD1 (6 bases). This CDR3 is built from 15 residues. Germline CDR1 SGHDN, CDR2 FVKESK. Trimming removed 6 bases from V and 0 bases from J, with 14 bases in between.

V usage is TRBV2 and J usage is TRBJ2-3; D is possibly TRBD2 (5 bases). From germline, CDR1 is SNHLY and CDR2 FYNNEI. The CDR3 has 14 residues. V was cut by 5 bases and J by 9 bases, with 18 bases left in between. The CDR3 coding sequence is TGTGCCAGCAGTCGAAGTCTGGAAGAGGGCACGCAGTATTTT. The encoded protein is CASSRSLEEGTQYF. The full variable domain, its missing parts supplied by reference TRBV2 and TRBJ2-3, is EPEVTQTPSHQVTQMGQEVILRCVPISNHLYFYWYRQILGQKVEFLVSFYNNEISEKSEIFDDQFSVERPDGSNFTLKIRSTKLEDSAMYFCASSRSLEEGTQYFGPGTRLTVL.

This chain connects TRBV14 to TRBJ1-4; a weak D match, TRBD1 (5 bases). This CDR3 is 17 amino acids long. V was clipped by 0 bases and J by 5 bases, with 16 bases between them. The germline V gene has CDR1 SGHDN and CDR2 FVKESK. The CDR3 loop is CASSQEASGLGNEKLFF. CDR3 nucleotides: TGTGCCAGCAGCCAAGAAGCTTCGGGACTGGGAAATGAAAAACTGTTTTTT.

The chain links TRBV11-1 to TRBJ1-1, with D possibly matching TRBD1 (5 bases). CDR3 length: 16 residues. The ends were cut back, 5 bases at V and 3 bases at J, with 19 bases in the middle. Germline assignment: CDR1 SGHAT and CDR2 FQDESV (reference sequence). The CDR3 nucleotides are TGTGCCAGCAGCCGTGGGGCTTCCCTCTGGGACACTGAAGCTTTCTTT. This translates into CASSRGASLWDTEAFF.

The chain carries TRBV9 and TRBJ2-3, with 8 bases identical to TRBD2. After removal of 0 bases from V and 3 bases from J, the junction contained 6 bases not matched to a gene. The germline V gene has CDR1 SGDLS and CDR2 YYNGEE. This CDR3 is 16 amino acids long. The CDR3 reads CASSVAGGAGTDTQYF. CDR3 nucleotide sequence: TGTGCCAGCAGCGTAGCCGGGGGGGCCGGTACAGATACGCAGTATTTT.

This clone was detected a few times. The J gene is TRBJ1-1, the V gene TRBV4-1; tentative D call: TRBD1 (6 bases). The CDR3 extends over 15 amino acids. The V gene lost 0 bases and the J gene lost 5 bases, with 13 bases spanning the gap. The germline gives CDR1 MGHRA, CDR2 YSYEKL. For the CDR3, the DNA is TGCGCCAGCAGCCAAGACGAGAGGGGGGGGACTGAAGCTTTCTTT. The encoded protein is CASSQDERGGTEAFF.

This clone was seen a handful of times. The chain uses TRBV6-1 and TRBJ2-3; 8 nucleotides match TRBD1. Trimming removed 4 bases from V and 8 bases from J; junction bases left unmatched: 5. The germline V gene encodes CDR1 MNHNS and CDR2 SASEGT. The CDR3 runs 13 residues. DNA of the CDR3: TGTGCCAGCAGTGCGGACAGGGTTGGTACGCAGTATTTT. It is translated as CASSADRVGTQYF.